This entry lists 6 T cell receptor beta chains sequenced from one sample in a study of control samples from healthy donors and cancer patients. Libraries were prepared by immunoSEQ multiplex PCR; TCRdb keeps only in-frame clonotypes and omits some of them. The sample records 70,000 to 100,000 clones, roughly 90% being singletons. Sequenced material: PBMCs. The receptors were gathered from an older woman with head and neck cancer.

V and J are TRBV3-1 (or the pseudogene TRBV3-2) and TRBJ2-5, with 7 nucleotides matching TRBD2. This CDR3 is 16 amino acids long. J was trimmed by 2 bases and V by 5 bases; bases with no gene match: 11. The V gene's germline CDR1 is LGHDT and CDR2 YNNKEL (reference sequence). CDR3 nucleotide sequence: TGTGCCAGCAGCAAATCGAGCGGGGCTATTCAAGAGACCCAGTACTTC. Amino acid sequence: CASSKSSGAIQETQYF.

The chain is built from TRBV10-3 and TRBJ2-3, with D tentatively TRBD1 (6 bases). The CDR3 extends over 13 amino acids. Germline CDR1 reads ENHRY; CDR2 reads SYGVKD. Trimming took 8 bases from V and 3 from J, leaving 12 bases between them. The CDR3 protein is CAIRTTGTDTQYF. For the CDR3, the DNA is TGTGCCATCCGAACCACAGGGACAGATACGCAGTATTTT.

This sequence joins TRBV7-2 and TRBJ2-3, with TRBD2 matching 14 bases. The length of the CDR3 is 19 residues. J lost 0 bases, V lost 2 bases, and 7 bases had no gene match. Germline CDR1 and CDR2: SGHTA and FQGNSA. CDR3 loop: CASSLSGTSGSWSTDTQYF. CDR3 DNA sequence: TGTGCCAGCAGCTTAAGCGGGACTAGCGGGAGCTGGAGCACAGATACGCAGTATTTT.

CDR3 in DNA: TGTGCCAGCATTCGGGACAGAAATCAGCCCCAGCATTTT. Translation gives CASIRDRNQPQHF. This chain connects TRBV2 to TRBJ1-5; TRBD1 agrees at 7 bases. The trim removed 7 bases at V and 4 bases at J, leaving 4 bases unmatched. Germline V gene data show CDR1 as SNHLY and CDR2 as FYNNEI. The CDR3 has 13 residues.

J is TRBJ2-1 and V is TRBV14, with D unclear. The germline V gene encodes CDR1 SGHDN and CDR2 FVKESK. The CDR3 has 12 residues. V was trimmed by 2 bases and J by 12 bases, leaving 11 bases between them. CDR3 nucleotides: TGTGCCAGCAGCCAACCCCAGCGAATGCAGTTCTTC. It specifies CASSQPQRMQFF.

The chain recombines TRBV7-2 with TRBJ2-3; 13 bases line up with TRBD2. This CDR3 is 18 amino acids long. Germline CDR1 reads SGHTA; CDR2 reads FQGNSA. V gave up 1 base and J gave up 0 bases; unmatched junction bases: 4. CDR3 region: CASSLDGTSGTSTDTQYF. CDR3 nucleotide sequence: TGTGCCAGCAGCTTAGATGGGACTAGCGGGACTAGCACAGATACGCAGTATTTT.